These 10 T cell receptor beta chains share one sample of origin, sequenced in a study of T-cell memory formation after mild COVID-19. TCRdb re-called the 5' RACE reads with MiXCR, one entry per CDR3 protein. The sample lists just under 550,000 distinct CDR3 sequences; around 21% were seen once. The sequenced sample was PBMCs or a T cell subset sorted from them (not recorded which). These TCRs come from an adult woman who had mild COVID-19 (a few samples of this study predate the infection). Cell type and time point are not known.

The rearrangement joins TRBV5-6 to TRBJ1-1, with D uncertain. There are 14 residues in the CDR3. Germline-derived CDR1 and CDR2 are SGHDT and YYEEEE. V was clipped by 2 bases and J by 1 base, with 9 bases between them. The CDR3 DNA is TGTGCCAGCAGCTTACCGGCAGCGAACACTGAAGCTTTCTTT. It yields the protein CASSLPAANTEAFF.

A remark on this clonotype: Compared with germline, one end of the junction differs, possibly owing to a read error. The gene calls are TRBV6-1 and TRBJ1-5; D not resolved. The CDR3 totals 14 residues. CDR1 is MNHNS and CDR2 is SASEGT in the germline V gene. CDR3 residues: CATSKGQGNQPQHF. In DNA form, the CDR3 reads TGTGCCACCAGTAAAGGTCAGGGCAATCAGCCCCAGCATTTT.

The chain links TRBV12-3 or TRBV12-4 to TRBJ1-2; D is perhaps TRBD1 (6 bases). V was cut by 6 bases and J by 8 bases, with 10 bases left in between. The CDR3 has 11 residues. The CDR3 sequence is CASRQGSGYTF. The DNA for the CDR3 is TGTGCCAGCAGGCAGGGGAGCGGCTACACCTTC.

J is TRBJ2-1 and V is TRBV3-1; 9 nucleotides align to TRBD1. The germline gives CDR1 LGHDT, CDR2 YNNKEL (reference sequence). The CDR3 is made up of 17 amino acids. The V segment lost 0 bases and the J segment 1 base; nucleotides outside the gene matches: 4. CDR3 sequence (DNA): TGTGCCAGCAGCCAAGATAGGACAGGGGAATCCTACAATGAGCAGTTCTTC. This translates into CASSQDRTGESYNEQFF.

The chain recombines TRBV9 with TRBJ1-1; TRBD1 matches at 7 bases. The CDR3 runs to 14 residues. The germline gives CDR1 SGDLS, CDR2 YYNGEE. The V and J ends lost 1 base and 1 base, in that order; junction bases with no gene match: 1. The CDR3 is CASSVQGGNTEAFF. The DNA for the CDR3 is TGTGCCAGCAGCGTACAGGGGGGGAACACTGAAGCTTTCTTT.

This chain joins TRBV24-1 and TRBJ2-2; 7 bases match TRBD2. Germline trimming cut 7 bases from V and 3 bases from J; bases unmatched to any gene: 10. Germline CDR1 and CDR2: KGHDR and SFDVKD. This CDR3 has 16 residues. In nucleotides, the CDR3 is TGTGCCACCAGAGCGGGGTTCGGATCTTACACCGGGGAGCTGTTTTTT. Residues: CATRAGFGSYTGELFF.

This clonotype was observed a handful of times. The chain combines TRBV25-1 with TRBJ1-4; D gene uncertain. This CDR3 is 14 amino acids long. Germline lookup yields CDR1 MGHDK and CDR2 SYGVNS. V lost 1 base and J 8 bases, leaving 11 bases between the germline ends. The CDR3 region has the DNA TGTGCCAGCAGTGAATCGGCGGGTTGGGAAAAACTGTTTTTT. As protein: CASSESAGWEKLFF.

As for this clonotype: One end of the junction varies from germline; a read error may be responsible. CDR3 in amino acids: CASSLAGETQHF. CDR3 sequence (DNA): TGTGCCAGCAGCTTAGCGGGGGAGACCCAGCACTTC. The chain combines TRBV7-2 with TRBJ2-5, with D perhaps given as TRBD1 or TRBD2 (5 bases each). Germline V lookup: CDR1 SGHTA, CDR2 FQGNSA. The length of the CDR3 is 12 residues.

This clonotype was counted only a few times. The gene calls are TRBV7-8 and TRBJ2-7; no firm D call. Germline lookup yields CDR1 SGHVS and CDR2 FQNEAQ. The CDR3 length is 15 residues. Between the trimmed V and J ends, which lost 2 bases and 2 bases, there was a span of 13 bases. CDR3: CASSLRATTPYEQYF. The CDR3 DNA reads as TGTGCCAGCAGCTTACGGGCTACGACCCCCTACGAGCAGTACTTC.

This chain uses TRBV7-2 with TRBJ1-6; the D gene is possibly TRBD1 (6 bases). V gave up 4 bases and J gave up 6 bases, with 16 bases separating them. CDR3 length equals 16 residues. Germline V gives CDR1 SGHTA, CDR2 FQGNSA. CDR3 bases: TGTGCCAGCAGCTCTCAACAGGGATCCCTTAATTCACCCCTCCACTTT. This gives the protein CASSSQQGSLNSPLHF.